The subject of this entry is one T cell receptor beta chain. Its matching antigen is unknown. The time point here: patch test 2, 6 weeks after DPC sensitization. Treatment reported: therapeutic diphenylcyclopropenone sensitization with weekly scalp DPC. The data were taken from a study of human T cells and chemical hapten exposure. Overall study: Per-sample TCR yield variation was attributed mainly to small pooled library volume differences. Study results and caveats: Expanded TCRs produced significantly more large CDR3 similarity clusters than controls did. TCRs exceeding 1 in 1000 frequency stayed unchanged with DPC sensitization.

The CDR3 has 18 residues. Authors' processing steps: The median was around 89,000 TCRs per sample, ranging roughly 23,224 to 750,000. TCRdb reanalysed the RACE reads using MiXCR and keeps one entry per CDR3 protein. These V and J calls derive from TCRdb rather than the authors' analysis. The table lists hundreds of thousands of distinct CDR3 sequences, around 6% of them singletons. This clonotype originated in a woman under 30 with alopecia areata. Some clones in this sample may be carry-over from other donors' samples. The specimen comprised whole blood, sampled in connection with sensitization to the hapten diphenylcyclopropenone (DPC). This sequence joins TRBV1 and TRBJ2-7; the table names TRBD2, a call not compared with the DNA. TRBV1 is listed as a pseudogene. CDR3 residues: CTSSQEGRPGLASHEQYF. In DNA, the CDR3 is TGCACCAGCAGCCAAGAGGGAAGACCGGGACTAGCTTCACACGAGCAGTACTTC.